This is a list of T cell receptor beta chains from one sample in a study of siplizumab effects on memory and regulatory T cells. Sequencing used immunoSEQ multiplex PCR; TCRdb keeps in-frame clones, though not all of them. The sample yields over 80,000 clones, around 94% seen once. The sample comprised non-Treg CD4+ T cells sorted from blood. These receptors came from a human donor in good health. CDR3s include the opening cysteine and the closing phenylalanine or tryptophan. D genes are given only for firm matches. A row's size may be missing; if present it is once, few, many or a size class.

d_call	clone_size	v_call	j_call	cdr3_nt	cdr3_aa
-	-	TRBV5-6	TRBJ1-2	TGTGCCAGCAGCTTGGAACTGGGGCAGCTAAAAAACTATGGCTACACCTTC	CASSLELGQLKNYGYTF
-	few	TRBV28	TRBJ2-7	TGTGCCAGCAGTTTACCCGAGGGGCAAACCTACGAGCAGTACTTC	CASSLPEGQTYEQYF
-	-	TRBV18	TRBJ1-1	TGTGCCAGCTCATCCTTACAGAACGCTGAAGCTTTCTTT	CASSSLQNAEAFF
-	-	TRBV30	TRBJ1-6	TGTGCCTGGAGTTCCGGGTTTAACTCACCCCTCCACTTT	CAWSSGFNSPLHF
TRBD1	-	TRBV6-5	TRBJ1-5	TGTGCCAGCAGTCCGACAGGGGGGAGCAATCAGCCCCAGCATTTT	CASSPTGGSNQPQHF
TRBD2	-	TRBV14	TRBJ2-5	TGTGCCAGCAGCCTACTAGACACCACGATCGGACTAGTTGGGGTTGAGACCCAGTACTTC	CASSLLDTTIGLVGVETQYF
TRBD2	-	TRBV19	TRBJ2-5	TGTGCCAGTAGTCGGGAGCGGGAGAGGCGGGAGACCCAGTACTTC	CASSRERERRETQYF
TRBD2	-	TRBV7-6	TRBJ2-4	TGTGCCAGCAGCTTAGCGCTGCGGGAGGGCTACGGAGCCCAAAACATTCAGTACTTC	CASSLALREGYGAQNIQYF
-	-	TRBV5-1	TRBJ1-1	TGCGCCAGCAGCCCAGACAGGATGAACACTGAAGCTTTCTTT	CASSPDRMNTEAFF
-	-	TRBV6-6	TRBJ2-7	TGTGCCAGCAGTCCCATCGCGACAACCTACGAGCAGTACTTC	CASSPIATTYEQYF
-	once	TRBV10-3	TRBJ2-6	TGTGCCATCAGTCCGCCCCAAGACAACGTCCTGACTTTC	CAISPPQDNVLTF
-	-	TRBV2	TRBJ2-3	TGTGCCAGCAGCAGGGAGTCCGCAGATACGCAGTATTTT	CASSRESADTQYF
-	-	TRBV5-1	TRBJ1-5	TGCGCCAGCAGCTCCAACCTCAATCAGCCCCAGCATTTT	CASSSNLNQPQHF
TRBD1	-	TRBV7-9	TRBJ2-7	TGTGCCAGCAGCCGGGACAGGAGTGTGTACGAGCAGTACTTC	CASSRDRSVYEQYF
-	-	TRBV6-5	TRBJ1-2	TGTGCCAGCAGCCCATTTAGAAGGGACGGCTACACCTTC	CASSPFRRDGYTF
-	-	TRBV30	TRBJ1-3	TGTGCCTGGAGGGAGACTGGAAACACCATATATTTT	CAWRETGNTIYF
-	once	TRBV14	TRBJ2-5	TGTGCCAGCAGCCAAGGAAGGTCATCGTCGAAAAGGGAGACCCAGTACTTC	CASSQGRSSSKRETQYF
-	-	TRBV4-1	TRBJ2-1	TGCGCCAGCAGCCAAGGGCTCCGTGGAGTGCGATACAATGAGCAGTTCTTC	CASSQGLRGVRYNEQFF
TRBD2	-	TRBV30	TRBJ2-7	TGTGCCTGGAATCCCGGGAGGTCCGCCTACGAGCAGTACTTC	CAWNPGRSAYEQYF
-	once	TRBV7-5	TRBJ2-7	TGTGTCAGAAGCTTAAGGTTGGGCGCATTTGGGTTTTCACGTATCTACGAGCAGTACTTC	CVRSLRLGAFGFSRIYEQYF
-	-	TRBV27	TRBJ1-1	TGTGCCAGCAGCGGTACGATGAACACTGAAGCTTTCTTT	CASSGTMNTEAFF
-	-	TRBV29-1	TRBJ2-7	TGCAGGGTGGGTCAGGAACCCAATACCTACGAGCAGTACTTC	CRVGQEPNTYEQYF
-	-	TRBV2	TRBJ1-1	TGTGCCAGCAGAAGTCTCGTAGGGGGTCCCACTGAAGCTTTCTTT	CASRSLVGGPTEAFF
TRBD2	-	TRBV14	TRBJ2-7	TGTGCCAGCAGCCAAGACTGGTCAGCGGGAGAGCAGTACTTC	CASSQDWSAGEQYF
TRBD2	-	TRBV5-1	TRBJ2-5	TGCGCCAGCACCCGACTAGCAGTCCAGATCGAGGAGACCCAGTACTTC	CASTRLAVQIEETQYF
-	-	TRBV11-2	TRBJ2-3	TGTGCCAGCAGCTTAGCAGTCTCCCCGAGGGCAGATACGCAGTATTTT	CASSLAVSPRADTQYF
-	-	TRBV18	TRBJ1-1	TGTGCCAGCTCCGATCAGGGAGCTACTGAAGCTTTCTTT	CASSDQGATEAFF
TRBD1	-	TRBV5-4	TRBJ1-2	TGTGCCAGCAGCTGGACAGGGGAGAGAGGCTACACCTTC	CASSWTGERGYTF
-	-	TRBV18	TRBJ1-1	TGTGCCAGCTCACGGCAGGGAACCACTGAAGCTTTCTTT	CASSRQGTTEAFF
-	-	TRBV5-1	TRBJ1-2	TGCGCCAGCAGCTTTGACGGCCCTAACTATGGCTACACCTTC	CASSFDGPNYGYTF
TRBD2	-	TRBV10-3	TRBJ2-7	TGTGCCATCACGGGGACTAGCGGGCGTTACGAGCAGTACTTC	CAITGTSGRYEQYF
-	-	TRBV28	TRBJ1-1	TGTGCCAGCTTGATGAGTGGGCCCATGAACACTGAAGCTTTCTTT	CASLMSGPMNTEAFF
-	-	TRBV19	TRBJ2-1	TGTGCCAGTAATTCCCCATACAATGAGCAGTTCTTC	CASNSPYNEQFF
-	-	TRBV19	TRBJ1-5	TGTGCCAGTAGGGCACGCGGGGAGCCCCAGCATTTT	CASRARGEPQHF
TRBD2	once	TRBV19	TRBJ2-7	TGTGCCAGTATTCCTAGCGGTTTGGACTACGAGCAGTACTTC	CASIPSGLDYEQYF
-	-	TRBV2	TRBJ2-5	TGTGCCAGCAGGAGGGTGGCTAGCAGAAAAGAGACCCAGTACTTC	CASRRVASRKETQYF
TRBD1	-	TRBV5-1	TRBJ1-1	TGCGCCAGCAGCTCGACGCTTCGTACAGGGGGCAACACTGAAGCTTTCTTT	CASSSTLRTGGNTEAFF
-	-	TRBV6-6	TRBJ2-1	TGTGCCAGCAGCATAGGTGATCGTGTTGGGGATGAGCAGTTCTTC	CASSIGDRVGDEQFF
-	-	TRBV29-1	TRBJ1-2	TGCAGCGTTGAACTGTATGCGGGGGCGCCACCCGAGTTC	CSVELYAGAPPEF
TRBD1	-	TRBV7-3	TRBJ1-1	TGTGCCAGCAGCCCGGACAGGAAGGGTACTGAAGCTTTCTTT	CASSPDRKGTEAFF
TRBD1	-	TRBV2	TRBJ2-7	TGTGCCAGTCAACCGGGACAGGGAAGAATCGAGCAGTACTTC	CASQPGQGRIEQYF
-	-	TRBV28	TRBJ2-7	TGTGCCAGCAGCTTAATAACGCAGGGCCCGTACTTC	CASSLITQGPYF
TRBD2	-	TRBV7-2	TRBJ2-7	TGTGCCAGCAGCTTATTCGCGGGAGCAGGGTACGAGCAGTACTTC	CASSLFAGAGYEQYF
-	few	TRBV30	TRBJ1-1	TGTGCCTGGAACAGGGTAATAAGTGAAGCTTTCTTT	CAWNRVISEAFF
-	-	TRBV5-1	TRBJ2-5	TGCGCCAGCAGCTTGTTCGGGCGGAGGGAGGAGACCCAGTACTTC	CASSLFGRREETQYF
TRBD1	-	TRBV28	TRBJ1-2	TGTGCCAGCAGTTTGGGGACAGTCTATGGCTACACCTTC	CASSLGTVYGYTF
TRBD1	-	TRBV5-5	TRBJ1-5	TGTGCCAGCAGCTTGTGGGACAGGTCAACGAATCAGCCCCAGCATTTT	CASSLWDRSTNQPQHF
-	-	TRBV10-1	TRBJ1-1	TGCGCCAGCACCGGGGATCTGGGGGACACTGAAGCTTTCTTT	CASTGDLGDTEAFF
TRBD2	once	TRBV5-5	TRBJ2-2	TGTGCCAGCAGCTTGTTTAGCGGGACTTTAAACACCGGGGAGCTGTTTTTT	CASSLFSGTLNTGELFF
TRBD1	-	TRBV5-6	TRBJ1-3	TGTGCCAGCAGCTTTTTGGGCAGGGGGGTAAACACCATATATTTT	CASSFLGRGVNTIYF
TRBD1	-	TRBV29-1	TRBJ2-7	TGCAGCGTTAGGACAGGGCCGGGTGAGCAGTACTTC	CSVRTGPGEQYF
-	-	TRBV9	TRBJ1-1	TGTGCCAGCAGCGCAGAGAGACGGAACACTGAAGCTTTCTTT	CASSAERRNTEAFF
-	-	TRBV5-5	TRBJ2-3	TGTGCCAGCAGCCCCTCCCCAGATACGCAGTATTTT	CASSPSPDTQYF